Included here is one TCR beta chain sequence, with context. This clonotype is classified as medium-sized (0.01 to 0.1%). Its cognate antigen has yet to be identified. The input lacks base qualities; no much larger clone sits a single base away. Sequencing was carried out with an Illumina MiSeq. TCRdb trimmed public reads at Q25 via fastp, called clones via MiXCR and kept in-frame beta chains. When rows share a CDR3 protein, they turn into one entry using the most common DNA and genes. The sample table holds about 3,500 distinct CDR3 sequences, of which about 9.6% were seen once. The ten biggest clones cover 6% to 6.5% of the sample. CDR1 and CDR2 were assigned from the germline V gene (reference sequence) as DFQATT and SNEGSKA. V is pruned by 3 bases and J by 4 bases, leaving 9 bases of the junction without a gene match. The CDR3 runs 15 amino acids, cysteine and phenylalanine included. The kept DNA is CDR3 alone, 45 bases in frame from the first base.

The data belong to a study. The rearranged chain carries TRBV20-1 and TRBJ2-3; TRBD2 lines up with 8 middle nucleotides. The TCR sequence derives from a human donor with rheumatoid arthritis. Sequenced input: CD4+ T cells from synovial fluid. The CDR3 region: CSASLSGRAPDTQYF. In nucleotides, the sequence is TGCAGTGCTAGTCTGTCCGGGAGGGCCCCAGATACGCAGTATTTT.